Given below is one T cell receptor (beta chain) in context. Antigen: not known. Treatment noted: oral pan-JAK inhibitor, 5-10 mg twice daily. The authors extracted RNA and reverse transcribed it into cDNA as the sequencing template. Only in-frame clones appear in the TCRdb table, and some are missing; sequencing was by immunoSEQ multiplex PCR. This repertoire shows about 190,000 clones, around 56% found once; its top ten account for about 0.69%. This record comes from a study of CD8+ T cells in alopecia areata. General study findings and limits: Sequence data from scalp samples additionally include resident alphabeta T cells of normal skin. Many expanded lesional clones stayed in scalp and blood while on tofacitinib. Researchers say the link of baseline CD8+ expansion to response remains uncertain, with one nonresponder.

V was pared by 6 bases and J by 0 bases, with 9 bases between. Germline loops: CDR1 SGHDT, CDR2 YYEEEE. The CDR3 runs to 14 residues. The source material was CD4+ T cells sorted from blood, sampled at week 4, from a patient treated with tofacitinib. The sequence was obtained from a human donor with alopecia areata. The V and J genes are TRBV5-6 and TRBJ2-2; D is undetermined. DNA of the CDR3: TGTGCCAGCACAGTGGTAGCGAACACCGGGGAGCTGTTTTTT. This sequence encodes CASTVVANTGELFF.